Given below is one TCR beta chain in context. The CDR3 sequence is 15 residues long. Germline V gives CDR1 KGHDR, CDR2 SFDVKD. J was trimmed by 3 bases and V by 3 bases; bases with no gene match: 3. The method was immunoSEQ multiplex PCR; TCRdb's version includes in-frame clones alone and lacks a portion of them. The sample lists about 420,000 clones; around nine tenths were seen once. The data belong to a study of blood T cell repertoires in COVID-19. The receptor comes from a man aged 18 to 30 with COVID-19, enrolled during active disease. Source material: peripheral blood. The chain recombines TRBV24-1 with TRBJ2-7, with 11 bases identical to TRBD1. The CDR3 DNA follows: TGTGCCACCAGTGATCCGGGACAGGGGGACTACGAGCAGTACTTC. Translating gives CATSDPGQGDYEQYF.